This is a list of T cell receptor beta chains from one sample in a study of blood T cell repertoires in COVID-19. Produced via immunoSEQ multiplex PCR; TCRdb's table is partial and in-frame only. This sample carries about 140,000 clones, 75% to 90% of them seen once, and the ten largest clones take about 4.1%. Material: PBMCs or T cells enriched from blood (not recorded which). All receptors derive from a man in his fifties who had recovered from COVID-19. Both conserved end residues are part of each CDR3. The D gene is left open where the match is weak. Only part of the rows carry a size: once, few, many, or a class if the clone is expanded.

j_gene: TRBJ1-5; v_gene: TRBV7-9; abundance: few; d_gene: -; CDR3nt: TGTGCCAGCAGCTTAGTCAGCGCTGGCAATCAGCCCCAGCATTTT; CDR3aa: CASSLVSAGNQPQHF
j_gene: TRBJ2-1; v_gene: TRBV7-3; abundance: -; d_gene: -; CDR3nt: TGTGCCAGCAGCTCCCTAGGGGGCGGGGATGAGCAGTTCTTC; CDR3aa: CASSSLGGGDEQFF
j_gene: TRBJ2-5; v_gene: TRBV7-9; abundance: -; d_gene: -; CDR3nt: TGTGCCAGCAGCACCCCAGGGGGGGAGACCCAGTACTTC; CDR3aa: CASSTPGGETQYF
j_gene: TRBJ1-4; v_gene: TRBV7-9; abundance: -; d_gene: -; CDR3nt: TGTGCCAGCAGCTTAGGGCGTTCGGAGCAGTCAACTAATGAAAAACTGTTTTTT; CDR3aa: CASSLGRSEQSTNEKLFF
j_gene: TRBJ1-1; v_gene: TRBV29-1; abundance: -; d_gene: -; CDR3nt: TGCAGCATTAGACCGGGGTTCATGGCCACTATGAACACTGAAGCTTTCTTT; CDR3aa: CSIRPGFMATMNTEAFF
j_gene: TRBJ1-3; v_gene: TRBV5-6; abundance: few; d_gene: TRBD1; CDR3nt: TGTGCCAGCAGCCCGGGACAGCTCTCTGGAAACACCATATATTTT; CDR3aa: CASSPGQLSGNTIYF
j_gene: TRBJ2-6; v_gene: TRBV9; abundance: -; d_gene: -; CDR3nt: TGTGCCAGCAGCGTAGCGGTACAGAGCTCTGGGGCCAACGTCCTGACTTTC; CDR3aa: CASSVAVQSSGANVLTF
j_gene: TRBJ1-5; v_gene: TRBV19; abundance: -; d_gene: -; CDR3nt: TGTGCCAGTAGTATAGGATTGTTTAGGACTGGGGTAGATCAGCCCCAGCATTTT; CDR3aa: CASSIGLFRTGVDQPQHF
j_gene: TRBJ1-1; v_gene: TRBV2; abundance: -; d_gene: -; CDR3nt: TGTGCCAGCGGCAGACAGATAGTGAACACTGAAGCTTTCTTT; CDR3aa: CASGRQIVNTEAFF
j_gene: TRBJ1-5; v_gene: TRBV28; abundance: -; d_gene: -; CDR3nt: TGTGCCAGCAGTCTTGGGACACGGGGTCAGCCCCAGCATTTT; CDR3aa: CASSLGTRGQPQHF
j_gene: TRBJ1-1; v_gene: TRBV11-2; abundance: -; d_gene: TRBD1; CDR3nt: TGTGCCAGCATTCGGGACAGGGGAGGAAACACTGAAGCTTTCTTT; CDR3aa: CASIRDRGGNTEAFF
j_gene: TRBJ1-1; v_gene: TRBV10-3; abundance: -; d_gene: TRBD1; CDR3nt: TGTGCCATCAGATCAGGGGGCTATTGGGACACTGAAGCTTTCTTT; CDR3aa: CAIRSGGYWDTEAFF
j_gene: TRBJ1-2; v_gene: TRBV14; abundance: few; d_gene: -; CDR3nt: TGTGCCAGCAGCCCCCCGGGGGTTTGGTATGGCTACACCTTC; CDR3aa: CASSPPGVWYGYTF
j_gene: TRBJ1-2; v_gene: TRBV28; abundance: -; d_gene: -; CDR3nt: TGTGCCAGCAGTTTATGGGGGACAAGGCGGAACTATGGCTACACCTTC; CDR3aa: CASSLWGTRRNYGYTF
j_gene: TRBJ1-4; v_gene: TRBV6-5; abundance: -; d_gene: -; CDR3nt: TGTGCCAGCAGCCTGGACAGCCCTAATGAAAAACTGTTTTTT; CDR3aa: CASSLDSPNEKLFF
j_gene: TRBJ2-3; v_gene: TRBV2; abundance: -; d_gene: TRBD1; CDR3nt: TGTGCCAGCAGTGTGGGCTCACAGGGGGATACGCAGTATTTT; CDR3aa: CASSVGSQGDTQYF
j_gene: TRBJ1-1; v_gene: TRBV30; abundance: -; d_gene: -; CDR3nt: TGTGCCTGGAGTGATTATGGGCCTGAGAACACTGAAGCTTTCTTT; CDR3aa: CAWSDYGPENTEAFF
j_gene: TRBJ1-2; v_gene: TRBV5-1; abundance: -; d_gene: -; CDR3nt: TGCGCCAGCAGCTCAGGCGGACAGCACTATGGCTACACCTTC; CDR3aa: CASSSGGQHYGYTF
j_gene: TRBJ1-2; v_gene: TRBV3-1/TRBV3-2; abundance: -; d_gene: TRBD1; CDR3nt: TGTGCCAGCAGCCAAATGGACAGGATGAACTATGGCTACACCTTC; CDR3aa: CASSQMDRMNYGYTF
j_gene: TRBJ2-2; v_gene: TRBV27; abundance: -; d_gene: TRBD1; CDR3nt: TGTGCCAGCAGTACCCGACAGGGGTCAAACACCGGGGAGCTGTTTTTT; CDR3aa: CASSTRQGSNTGELFF
j_gene: TRBJ1-5; v_gene: TRBV28; abundance: -; d_gene: -; CDR3nt: TGTGCCAGCAGTTTAGGGGGCGGAAGCAATCAGCCCCAGCATTTT; CDR3aa: CASSLGGGSNQPQHF
j_gene: TRBJ2-4; v_gene: TRBV28; abundance: few; d_gene: -; CDR3nt: TGTGCCAGCAGTTGGAACGGGGCCAAAAACATTCAGTACTTC; CDR3aa: CASSWNGAKNIQYF
j_gene: TRBJ1-3; v_gene: TRBV7-2; abundance: -; d_gene: TRBD1; CDR3nt: TGTGCCAGCAGCTACACAGGGGGCTCTGGAAACACCATATATTTT; CDR3aa: CASSYTGGSGNTIYF
j_gene: TRBJ2-7; v_gene: TRBV6-5; abundance: -; d_gene: TRBD1; CDR3nt: TGTGCCAGCAGTTACAATGGACAGGGGGCCTACGAGCAGTACTTC; CDR3aa: CASSYNGQGAYEQYF
j_gene: TRBJ2-5; v_gene: TRBV7-2; abundance: -; d_gene: TRBD1; CDR3nt: TGTGCCAGCAGCGCCCCGGGACAGGGACAAGAGACCCAGTACTTC; CDR3aa: CASSAPGQGQETQYF
j_gene: TRBJ2-1; v_gene: TRBV19; abundance: -; d_gene: -; CDR3nt: TGTGCCAGTAGTATAGGACAGGCGTCCGATGAGCAGTTCTTC; CDR3aa: CASSIGQASDEQFF
j_gene: TRBJ2-2; v_gene: TRBV7-3; abundance: -; d_gene: -; CDR3nt: TGTGCCAGCAGCTTTTATCGCGGGAACACCGGGGAGCTGTTTTTT; CDR3aa: CASSFYRGNTGELFF
j_gene: TRBJ2-5; v_gene: TRBV27; abundance: once; d_gene: TRBD2; CDR3nt: TGTGCCAGCAGTTTATATGGGCGGGGGGGCCAAGAGACCCAGTACTTC; CDR3aa: CASSLYGRGGQETQYF
j_gene: TRBJ1-6; v_gene: TRBV7-8; abundance: -; d_gene: -; CDR3nt: TGTGCCAGCAGCACTCCCGAAGGGGGGGATAATTCACCCCTCCACTTT; CDR3aa: CASSTPEGGDNSPLHF
j_gene: TRBJ2-3; v_gene: TRBV19; abundance: -; d_gene: TRBD2; CDR3nt: TGTGCCAGTAGTATCGGGATAGCGGGTATTTCAGATACGCAGTATTTT; CDR3aa: CASSIGIAGISDTQYF
j_gene: TRBJ2-2; v_gene: TRBV11-3; abundance: -; d_gene: TRBD1; CDR3nt: TGTGCCAGCAGCTTAGGGGTCGGACAGGCGAACACCGGGGAGCTGTTTTTT; CDR3aa: CASSLGVGQANTGELFF